The clone carrying this TCR beta chain was seen a handful of times. The entry originates in a study of vaccination and CD4 T cells after COVID-19. Time point in this sample: late sampling 161 to 241 days after vaccination in three convalescent patients. This CDR3 has 17 amino acids. The V end was cut by 5 bases, the J end by 5 bases, with 24 bases between. Germline CDR1 reads SNHLY; CDR2 reads FYNNEI. In TCRdb, the PCR reads were re-called with MiXCR into one record per CDR3 protein. This sample carries 30,000 or so distinct CDR3 sequences, around 49% of them seen once, and the ten largest clones take about 5.3%.

The chain links TRBV2 to TRBJ2-5; perhaps TRBD1 as D (6 bases). This sample comprised CD4+ T cells from blood, obtained about 7 months after SARS-CoV-2 vaccination. The sequence came from a human donor who had recovered from COVID-19. CDR3 nucleotides: TGTGCCAGCAGTCCTTCCCCCCCGGACACCCAGGGGGAGACCCAGTACTTC. Its translation is CASSPSPPDTQGETQYF. Full variable domain (missing parts from reference TRBV2 and TRBJ2-5): EPEVTQTPSHQVTQMGQEVILRCVPISNHLYFYWYRQILGQKVEFLVSFYNNEISEKSEIFDDQFSVERPDGSNFTLKIRSTKLEDSAMYFCASSPSPPDTQGETQYFGPGTRLLVL.